This T cell receptor beta chain was sequenced during a study of cytomegalovirus exposure and HLA in healthy donors. Study results and limitations: Rare sequences made up most TCRs, while some public TCRs were found in many donors. There were 150 or so TCR beta chains listed as cytomegalovirus-associated. It emerged from a later analysis that several of the most significant clusters appeared to be linked to common viral pathogens.

PCR primers comprised 60 Vbeta and 13 Jbeta primers. Using immunoSEQ multiplex PCR, the repertoire was profiled, and TCRdb retains in-frame clones only, with some absent. The table has 95,000 to 100,000 clones, around 74% seen once. This clone was seen a few times. Its specificity is unknown. The CDR3 loop spans 15 amino acids. Germline V gene data show CDR1 as MNHEY and CDR2 as SVGAGI. Unmatched junction bases numbered 5, after V lost 5 bases and J lost 2 bases. Specimen: PBMCs. The TCR sequence derives from a woman aged 40-49 years in good health and CMV-seronegative. The chain joins TRBV6-5 to TRBJ1-4, with TRBD1 matching 7 bases. This chain's CDR3 is CASSPTGSTNEKLFF. The DNA for the CDR3 is TGTGCCAGCAGTCCGACAGGGTCCACTAATGAAAAACTGTTTTTT.